This T cell receptor (beta chain) was documented in a study of cytomegalovirus exposure and HLA in healthy donors. Whole-study context: Among the 300 to 450 genotyped donors, 65% to 90% were placed in the Caucasian-associated ancestry cluster. Study outcomes and limitations: A later analysis revealed that TCR association rates differed between HLA loci, peaking at DRB1 and bottoming out at HLA-C. Donors were assumed by presence/absence analyses to have roughly uniform sequencing depth.

CDR1 is SGHTA, CDR2 FQGTGA, per germline. CDR3 size: 15 residues. V gave up 5 bases and J gave up 13 bases; unmatched junction bases: 9. PCR amplification relied on 60 Vbeta primers (plus 13 Jbeta primers). Using immunoSEQ multiplex PCR, the repertoire was profiled, and TCRdb retains in-frame clones only, with some absent. Among around 180,000 clones listed, 65% to 85% were seen once. This clone was detected only once. Its cognate antigen is unknown. Material: PBMCs. The clonotype comes from a male donor in good health and CMV-seronegative. The V gene is TRBV7-3, the J gene TRBJ2-2, with 14 nucleotides matching TRBD2. The CDR3 protein is CASSPDGLAGGRLFF. The CDR3 coding sequence is TGTGCCAGCAGCCCCGACGGACTAGCGGGGGGCCGGCTGTTTTTT.